These 10 T cell receptor beta chains were all obtained from the same sample, sequenced in a study of shared clonotypes between healthy human individuals. Clones were sequenced by immunoSEQ multiplex PCR, and TCRdb holds only the in-frame ones, with some missing. The repertoire includes around 2.5 million clones, 80% to 95% of them detected once, and about 0.38% sits in the top ten. The specimen sequenced was naive CD4+ T cells from PBMCs. The subset here: CD45RA+ positively selected. The origin of the receptors is a man younger than 35 in good health. Some clones in this sample may be carry-over from other donors' samples.

CDR3 sequence reads: CASSDAGQPNTEAFF. The CDR3 bases are TGTGCCAGCAGTGACGCTGGACAGCCGAACACTGAAGCTTTCTTT. This chain links TRBV25-1 with TRBJ1-1, with a possible D match to TRBD1 (6 bases). CDR1 and CDR2 from the germline V gene are MGHDK and SYGVNS. This CDR3 region has 15 residues. Trimming took 3 bases from V and 1 from J, leaving 12 bases between them.

In DNA, the CDR3 is TGCGCCAGCAGCTTGGGGGGACTAGCGGAATACGAGCAGTACTTC. Translation gives CASSLGGLAEYEQYF. The V call is TRBV5-1, the J call TRBJ2-7; 11 bases are a match to TRBD2. The V gene's germline CDR1 is SGHRS and CDR2 YFSETQ. V lost 0 bases and J lost 4; bases outside the gene matches: 3. The CDR3 loop spans 15 amino acids.

The rearrangement uses TRBV23-1 and TRBJ2-7; D call uncertain. Being an ORF, TRBV23-1 has a function that is uncertain. This CDR3 spans 14 amino acids. This chain's CDR3 is CPQPRPDKSYEQYF. CDR3 DNA: TGCCCACAGCCCCGACCCGATAAGTCCTACGAGCAGTACTTC.

Comment on this clone: Germline is not matched at one junction end, which may reflect a read error. Other DNA sequences within the sample encode an identical CDR3. The chain combines TRBV2 with TRBJ2-7, with TRBD1 identical over 10 bases. Germline V gene data show CDR1 as SNHLY and CDR2 as FYNNEI. The CDR3 spans 13 residues. The CDR3 DNA reads as TGTGCCAGTAGTGGACAGGGGGGCTACGAGCAGTACTTC. This translates into CASSGQGGYEQYF.

The chain couples TRBV10-3 to TRBJ2-1; the D is unclear. Germline assignment: CDR1 ENHRY and CDR2 SYGVKD. Trimming removed 6 bases from V and 4 bases from J, with 10 bases in between. The CDR3 contains 13 residues. CDR3 region: CAISLTPYNEQFF. CDR3 bases: TGTGCCATCAGCCTCACTCCTTACAATGAGCAGTTCTTC.

The chain employs TRBV25-1 and TRBJ2-1; a possible D gene is TRBD2 (6 bases). Looked up from germline, CDR1 is MGHDK and CDR2 is SYGVNS. V lost 5 bases and J 8 bases, leaving 13 bases between the germline ends. This CDR3 comprises 13 residues. Here the CDR3 DNA reads TGTGCCAGCAGTAACAGGCTAGCGCATGAGCAGTTCTTC. Its translation: CASSNRLAHEQFF.

The V call is TRBV27, the J call TRBJ1-6; no clear D. Germline assignment: CDR1 MNHEY and CDR2 SMNVEV (reference sequence). V dropped 8 bases and J dropped 5 bases, with 22 bases sitting between them. This CDR3 contains 17 residues. The CDR3 region is CASPEHWGDPNNSPLHF. CDR3 DNA: TGTGCCAGCCCTGAACATTGGGGAGATCCCAATAATTCACCCCTCCACTTT.

The rearrangement uses TRBV14 and TRBJ1-1, with unresolved D. CDR3 size: 13 residues. V lost 6 bases to trimming and J lost 3 bases, with 11 bases between them. The germline gives CDR1 SGHDN, CDR2 FVKESK. For the CDR3, the DNA is TGTGCCAGCAGAAGGGAACGGGACACTGAAGCTTTCTTT. Its translation is CASRRERDTEAFF.

This chain links TRBV2 with TRBJ2-7, with TRBD2 identical over 10 bases. The V segment lost 6 bases and the J segment 1 base; nucleotides outside the gene matches: 6. This CDR3 has 15 residues. Germline lookup yields CDR1 SNHLY and CDR2 FYNNEI. The CDR3 sequence is CASSLLAGVSYEQYF. The DNA for the CDR3 is TGTGCCAGCAGCCTCCTAGCGGGAGTTTCCTACGAGCAGTACTTC.

V and J are TRBV10-3 and TRBJ1-1; D ambiguous. The CDR3 consists of 14 residues. Per the germline V gene, CDR1 is ENHRY and CDR2 is SYGVKD. V lost 3 bases and J lost 4, with 12 bases in between. The CDR3 loop reads CAISDRDTFTEAFF. DNA of the CDR3: TGTGCCATCAGTGATCGAGACACTTTCACTGAAGCTTTCTTT.